The 22 T cell receptor beta chains below come from one sample, sequenced in a study of response to subunit inactivated influenza vaccine. TCRdb passed the RT-PCR reads through MiXCR, listing each CDR3 protein once. The data show about 190,000 distinct CDR3 sequences, around an eighth seen once. Sequenced here: CD8+ T cells sorted from PBMCs, sampled roughly 5 days after vaccination. Every receptor here comes from a man in his forties or fifties who received an inactivated influenza vaccine.

This clonotype was recorded a few times. The genes are TRBV6-2 or TRBV6-3 and TRBJ2-6, with D hard to call. The length of the CDR3 is 19 residues. Germline CDR1 and CDR2: MNHEY and SVGEGT. V lost 6 bases, J lost 1 base, and 22 bases lay in between. The CDR3, as DNA: TGTGCCAGCAGATTCTTCCTAATAGATGGTTCGTCTGGGGCCAACGTCCTGACTTTC. This codes for CASRFFLIDGSSGANVLTF.

A note on this clonotype: In this CDR3 the conserved last residue, phenylalanine or tryptophan, is missing, so a read error is likely. The rearrangement uses TRBV4-3 and TRBJ2-7; no definite D call. CDR1 is LGHNA, CDR2 YSLEER, per germline. Trimming took off 1 base at V and 3 bases at J, with 10 bases between the two ends. This CDR3 is 14 amino acids long. As DNA, the CDR3 is TGCGCCAGCAGCCAAGGGTTCACAAACTACGAGCAGTACTCC. This encodes CASSQGFTNYEQYS.

In this sample, this clonotype turned up a few times. This sequence joins TRBV6-5 and TRBJ1-4, with D unresolved. Germline V gene data show CDR1 as MNHEY and CDR2 as SVGAGI. CDR3 length: 17 amino acids. The V and J ends lost 0 bases and 3 bases respectively, with 14 bases between them. The chain's CDR3 is CASSYSGSREANEKLFF. CDR3 coding DNA: TGTGCCAGCAGTTACTCGGGCTCCCGCGAGGCTAATGAAAAACTGTTTTTT.

The table lists this clonotype with a few counts. This sequence joins TRBV6-5 and TRBJ1-3; D ambiguous. The CDR3 runs 17 residues. Germline CDR1 and CDR2: MNHEY and SVGAGI. The V and J ends lost 2 bases and 4 bases respectively, with 18 bases between them. The CDR3 DNA sequence: TGTGCCAGCAGTTACGTGCTGTCAAGGTCGCTAGGAAACACCATATATTTT. Encoded protein: CASSYVLSRSLGNTIYF.

CDR3 in amino acids: CAIQGDGELFF. CDR3 coding DNA: TGTGCCATCCAGGGAGACGGGGAGCTGTTTTTT. V is TRBV10-3 and J is TRBJ2-2; D may correspond to TRBD1 or TRBD2 (5 bases each). V was cut by 8 bases and J by 7 bases, with 8 bases left in between. Per germline, CDR1 ENHRY and CDR2 SYGVKD. This CDR3 region has 11 residues.

The chain links TRBV10-3 to TRBJ2-7, with 7 bases matching TRBD1. Germline V gene data show CDR1 as ENHRY and CDR2 as SYGVKD. This CDR3 comprises 15 residues. The V gene end was trimmed by 1 base and the J gene end by 2 bases; junction bases not matched to a gene: 5. In DNA form, the CDR3 reads TGTGCCATCAGTGAGTTACAGGGGACCCCCTACGAGCAGTACTTC. It codes for CAISELQGTPYEQYF.

This clonotype was counted ten times or more. This CDR3 is CSARGWSADTQYF. The CDR3 nucleotides are TGCAGTGCTAGAGGGTGGTCAGCAGATACGCAGTATTTT. The rearrangement joins TRBV20-1 to TRBJ2-3; no clear D. V lost 1 base, J lost 4 bases, and 9 bases lay in between. The germline V gene has CDR1 DFQATT and CDR2 SNEGSKA (reference sequence). The CDR3 has 13 residues.

This clonotype was observed a few times. The gene calls are TRBV30 and TRBJ1-2; 10 nucleotides line up with TRBD1. With V trimmed by 1 base and J by 4 bases, 9 bases remained unmatched. Germline loops: CDR1 GTSNPN, CDR2 SVGIG (reference sequence). The CDR3 consists of 16 residues. The CDR3 bases are TGTGCCTGGAGTGGCCTTTGGACAGGGGGTTTCTATGGCTACACCTTC. It encodes CAWSGLWTGGFYGYTF.

V is TRBV28 and J is TRBJ1-1; TRBD1 agrees at 7 bases. The V gene's germline CDR1 is MDHEN and CDR2 SYDVKM. V was pared by 8 bases and J by 9 bases, with 12 bases of the junction left unmatched. CDR3 length: 13 residues. This CDR3 reads CASHPPSGGQAFF. CDR3 sequence (DNA): TGTGCCAGCCACCCGCCCTCAGGGGGGCAAGCTTTCTTT.

This chain links TRBV15 with TRBJ2-1; 8 nucleotides match TRBD2. The CDR3 has 13 amino acids. Germline values: CDR1 LNHNV, CDR2 YYDKDF (reference sequence). V gave up 8 bases and J gave up 5 bases; unmatched junction bases: 5. The CDR3, as DNA: TGTGCCACCGCGGGGGGCTCAGACAATGAGCAGTTCTTC. Protein product: CATAGGSDNEQFF.

This clonotype was seen a few times. The V gene is TRBV4-2, the J gene TRBJ2-7, with TRBD2 matching 8 bases. Germline loops: CDR1 LGHNA, CDR2 YNFKEQ. The ends lost 1 base at V and 6 bases at J; junction bases unmatched: 8. CDR3 length: 15 amino acids. The CDR3 DNA is TGTGCCAGCAGCCAAGCGGAGATTGGGACTAGCGAGCAGTACTTC. Amino acids: CASSQAEIGTSEQYF.

This clonotype was found a few times. The chain employs TRBV3-1 and TRBJ2-2, with 7 bases that match TRBD2. CDR1 is LGHDT, CDR2 YNNKEL, per germline (reference sequence). J gave up 5 bases and V 0 bases, and 3 bases lay outside the gene matches. The CDR3 covers 15 residues. CDR3 nucleotides: TGTGCCAGCAGCCAAGAACTAGCGTATACCGGGGAGCTGTTTTTT. Amino acids: CASSQELAYTGELFF.

This clonotype was counted ten times or more. The rearrangement links TRBV7-2 to TRBJ2-3; no firm D call. This CDR3 spans 15 amino acids. V gave up 6 bases and J gave up 2 bases, with 15 bases separating them. Looked up from germline, CDR1 is SGHTA and CDR2 is FQGNSA. The CDR3 sequence: CASSLIGTNTDTQYF. The CDR3 nucleotides are TGTGCCAGCAGTTTAATTGGAACCAACACAGATACGCAGTATTTT.

This clonotype was counted only a few times. In DNA, the CDR3 is TGTGCCAGCAGTTACGCAGGACTAGCGGCAGATACGCAGTATTTT. This gives the protein CASSYAGLAADTQYF. The V call is TRBV6-5, the J call TRBJ2-3; 10 bases are a match to TRBD2. CDR1 MNHEY and CDR2 SVGAGI come from the germline V gene. CDR3 size: 15 residues. V shed 2 bases, J shed 4 bases, and the junction held 3 bases outside the gene matches.

CDR3 sequence (DNA): TGTGCCAGCAGCTTAGTTTTAGGCGGGAGCTCGGAGCAGTACTTC. Amino acid sequence: CASSLVLGGSSEQYF. The rearrangement joins TRBV7-2 to TRBJ2-7; 7 bases line up with TRBD2. CDR1 is SGHTA, CDR2 FQGNSA, per germline. The V segment lost 1 base and the J segment 7 bases; nucleotides outside the gene matches: 10. The CDR3 contains 15 residues.

The rearrangement uses TRBV14 and TRBJ1-1; D not resolved. There are 14 residues in the CDR3. Per the germline V gene, CDR1 is SGHDN and CDR2 is FVKESK. The V end lost 0 bases, the J end lost 0 bases, and 5 bases lay between the germline ends. The CDR3 region is CASSQDSMNTEAFF. The CDR3 DNA is TGTGCCAGCAGCCAAGACAGCATGAACACTGAAGCTTTCTTT. Full variable domain (outside the CDR3, taken from reference TRBV14 and TRBJ1-1): EAGVTQFPSHSVIEKGQTVTLRCDPISGHDNLYWYRRVMGKEIKFLLHFVKESKQDESGMPNNRFLAERTGGTYSTLKVQPAELEDSGVYFCASSQDSMNTEAFFGQGTRLTVV.

This clonotype has only a few counts. The V call is TRBV5-4, the J call TRBJ2-2; 9 nucleotides match TRBD1. Germline CDR1 is SGHNT and CDR2 is YYREEE (reference sequence). The CDR3 length is 16 residues. V dropped 0 bases and J dropped 4; count of bases not matched to a gene: 4. CDR3 region: CASSLDRGQGTGELFF. CDR3 bases: TGTGCCAGCAGCTTGGACAGGGGGCAAGGCACCGGGGAGCTGTTTTTT.

This clonotype was observed many times. The chain combines TRBV12-3 or TRBV12-4 with TRBJ2-1; D is undetermined. Trimming stripped 5 bases from V and 8 bases from J, with 10 bases between. This CDR3 is 12 amino acids long. CDR3 bases: TGTGCCAGCAGTCCCTCCCCCCATGAGCAGTTCTTC. Translating gives CASSPSPHEQFF.

This clonotype was observed once. V is TRBV6-2 or TRBV6-3 and J is TRBJ2-7; D may be TRBD2 (6 bases). The J call could be wrong; TRBJ2-1 is a better fit for the DNA end. CDR1 MNHEY and CDR2 SVGEGT come from the germline V gene. The CDR3 has 14 amino acids. The CDR3 loop is CASNAPGLIYEQFF. For the CDR3, the DNA is TGTGCCAGCAATGCCCCGGGACTTATCTACGAGCAGTTCTTC.

This clonotype was seen repeatedly, ten times or more. The gene calls are TRBV6-2 or TRBV6-3 and TRBJ2-2; weak D call: TRBD2 (5 bases). The CDR3 runs 13 residues. V was shortened by 6 bases and J by 3 bases, with 8 bases between the two germline ends. Germline V gives CDR1 MNHEY, CDR2 SVGEGT. The DNA of the CDR3 is TGTGCCAGCAGCACTAGTCACACCGGGGAGCTGTTTTTT. Protein: CASSTSHTGELFF.

The gene calls are TRBV11-1 and TRBJ1-4; 9 positions match TRBD1. V was pared by 0 bases and J by 4 bases, with 9 bases of the junction left unmatched. This CDR3 has 18 amino acids. Per germline, CDR1 SGHAT and CDR2 FQDESV (reference sequence). This chain's CDR3 is CASSLAYLRQGGNEKLFF. The CDR3 DNA follows: TGTGCCAGCAGCTTAGCGTATCTTCGACAGGGGGGTAATGAAAAACTGTTTTTT.

This clonotype was seen a few times. The chain recombines TRBV21-1 with TRBJ2-7; no DNA check was done on the table's D call, TRBD1. TRBV21-1 is termed a pseudogene. The CDR3 consists of 16 residues. CDR3 bases: TGTGCCAGCAGCAAAGCGCCCCGGGACAGGACCTACGAGCAGTACTTC. Its protein product is CASSKAPRDRTYEQYF.